Shown below are 15 T cell receptor beta chains from a single sample sequenced in a study of cytomegalovirus exposure and HLA in healthy donors (dated by TCRdb to 2015 to 2018). The protocol used for the library was the immunoSEQ multiplex PCR assay. The multiplex PCR relied on a mix of 60 forward primers for TCR Vbeta segments and 13 reverse primers for TCR Jbeta segments. The table was pulled from immuneACCESS by TCRdb, which kept in-frame rearrangements only. Such tables lose some clones; where checked, under half of the loss comes from unresolved V genes, and the rest has no known cause. The sample contains about 160,000 clones, around 83% of them found a single time. The biggest ten clones account for roughly 2.1% of the sample. The sequencing input was PBMCs. These receptors all stem from a man between 18 and 29 years old in good health and CMV-seropositive.

This rearrangement joins TRBV11-3 to TRBJ2-7; 7 nucleotides line up with TRBD1. J lost 3 bases, V lost 1 base, and 3 bases had no gene match. The CDR3 totals 14 residues. Germline-derived CDR1 and CDR2 are SGHNT and YENEEA. The CDR3: CASSLGGGSYEQYF. The CDR3 bases are TGTGCCAGCAGCTTAGGAGGGGGCAGCTACGAGCAGTACTTC. Drawing the rest from reference TRBV11-3 and TRBJ2-7, the complete variable domain is EAGVVQSPRYKIIEKKQPVAFWCNPISGHNTLYWYLQNLGQGPELLIRYENEEAVDDSQLPKDRFSAERLKGVDSTLKIQPAELGDSAVYLCASSLGGGSYEQYFGPGTRLTVT.

The V call is TRBV20-1, the J call TRBJ1-1; D gene uncertain. Germline CDR1 DFQATT, CDR2 SNEGSKA (reference sequence). The CDR3 is 11 amino acids. V was pared by 3 bases and J by 8 bases, with 10 bases between. CDR3 DNA sequence: TGCAGTGCTAGGAGGGAGAAAGAAGCTTTCTTT. Encoded protein: CSARREKEAFF.

The genes are TRBV4-2 and TRBJ2-3, with 14 bases fitting TRBD2. CDR3 length equals 16 residues. The V segment lost 2 bases and the J segment 4 bases; nucleotides outside the gene matches: 2. Germline assignment: CDR1 LGHNA and CDR2 YNFKEQ. CDR3 in DNA: TGTGCCAGCAGCCAACGACTAGCGGGGGGGGCAGATACGCAGTATTTT. This gives the protein CASSQRLAGGADTQYF.

The chain couples TRBV7-2 to TRBJ1-3; the D gene is possibly TRBD1 (6 bases). Germline loops: CDR1 SGHTA, CDR2 FQGNSA. The CDR3 sequence is 14 residues long. The V and J ends lost 5 bases and 4 bases respectively, with 12 bases between them. CDR3 amino acids: CASSEGVAGNTIYF. The CDR3 DNA is TGTGCCAGCAGCGAGGGGGTAGCAGGAAACACCATATATTTT. Supplemented by reference TRBV7-2 and TRBJ1-3, the full variable domain reads GAGVSQSPSNKVTEKGKDVELRCDPISGHTALYWYRQSLGQGLEFLIYFQGNSAPDKSGLPSDRFSAERTGGSVSTLTIQRTQQEDSAVYLCASSEGVAGNTIYFGEGSWLTVV.

This chain uses TRBV19 with TRBJ1-2; the D gene is possibly TRBD1 (5 bases). The ends were cut back, 6 bases at V and 2 bases at J, with 10 bases in the middle. Germline assignment: CDR1 LNHDA and CDR2 SQIVND (reference sequence). The CDR3 is 13 amino acids. CDR3 loop: CASRSGGNYGYTF. CDR3 DNA: TGTGCCAGTAGATCGGGGGGGAACTATGGCTACACCTTC.

Regarding this clone: At the DNA level, this CDR3 is encoded by other sequences in the same sample as well. The chain uses TRBV7-9 and TRBJ2-3, with no clear D. Germline V gene lookup returns CDR1 SEHNR and CDR2 FQNEAQ (reference sequence). CDR3 length: 11 residues. V was pared by 5 bases and J by 2 bases, with 2 bases between. The CDR3 here is CASSLTDTQYF. The CDR3 nucleotides are TGTGCCAGCAGCCTCACAGATACGCAGTATTTT.

The V and J genes are TRBV4-3 and TRBJ2-3, with 8 bases lining up with TRBD2. The CDR3 length is 15 residues. The germline gives CDR1 LGHNA, CDR2 YSLEER. The ends lost 6 bases at V and 4 bases at J; junction bases unmatched: 9. CDR3 nucleotides: TGCGCCAGCAGGTCCGGGACTAGTGAGGCAGATACGCAGTATTTT. This sequence encodes CASRSGTSEADTQYF.

The V call is TRBV6-1, the J call TRBJ2-1, with TRBD1 identical over 11 bases. Losses at the gene ends were 6 bases for V and 10 bases for J; bases not matched to a gene: 8. The germline V gene encodes CDR1 MNHNS and CDR2 SASEGT. The CDR3 has 14 residues. The CDR3 reads CASSAGTGGEEQFF. CDR3 bases: TGTGCCAGCAGCGCCGGGACAGGGGGAGAGGAGCAGTTCTTC.

V gene TRBV11-3 combines with J gene TRBJ2-3; TRBD2 matches 14 bases. The CDR3 length is 17 residues. V shed 3 bases and J 7 bases; nucleotides not matched to a gene: 9. In germline, CDR1 is SGHNT, CDR2 YENEEA. The CDR3 region has the DNA TGTGCCAGCAGCTTGGCCCCGACTAGCGGGGGGGCCTATACGCAGTATTTT. Its protein product is CASSLAPTSGGAYTQYF.

The V call is TRBV19, the J call TRBJ1-6, with TRBD1 identical over 7 bases. The CDR3 consists of 15 residues. CDR1 is LNHDA, CDR2 SQIVND, per germline (reference sequence). V lost 3 bases, J lost 7 bases, and 6 bases stayed unmatched. The CDR3 region is CASSMMGTENSPLHF. CDR3 in DNA: TGTGCCAGTAGTATGATGGGGACAGAGAATTCACCCCTCCACTTT.

The CDR3 DNA reads as TGTGCTAGTGGTTTCGACTGGTCCTACGAGCAGTACTTC. Translating gives CASGFDWSYEQYF. V and J are TRBV12-5 and TRBJ2-7; D remains unclear. The CDR3 consists of 13 residues. Between the trimmed V and J ends, which lost 3 bases and 1 base, there was a span of 7 bases. Germline lookup yields CDR1 LGHNT and CDR2 FRNRAP. Looking up the rest from reference TRBV12-5 and TRBJ2-7 gives the full variable domain: DARVTQTPRHKVTEMGQEVTMRCQPILGHNTVFWYRQTMMQGLELLAYFRNRAPLDDSGMPKDRFSAEMPDATLATLKIQPSEPRDSAVYFCASGFDWSYEQYFGPGTRLTVT.

The genes are TRBV5-5 and TRBJ1-1; D not certain. Trimming pared 0 bases from V and 7 bases from J, leaving 28 bases between. CDR1 SGHKS and CDR2 YYEKEE come from the germline V gene (reference sequence). This CDR3 is built from 19 residues. The CDR3 DNA sequence: TGTGCCAGCAGCTTGGAGGAGAGCTCCACCCTCATGGCTCGGATTGAAGCTTTCTTT. This translates into CASSLEESSTLMARIEAFF.

The rearrangement uses TRBV29-1 and TRBJ2-7, with D possibly being TRBD2 (5 bases). Germline loops: CDR1 SQVTM, CDR2 ANQGSEA. Trimming took 2 bases from V and 1 from J, leaving 9 bases between them. CDR3 size: 13 residues. CDR3 sequence (DNA): TGCAGCGTTGAAAGTCGGGGTTCCTACGAGCAGTACTTC. Translated, it gives CSVESRGSYEQYF.

The table lists this clone with a few counts. The V and J genes are TRBV19 and TRBJ2-7, with TRBD1 matching 8 bases. Germline lookup yields CDR1 LNHDA and CDR2 SQIVND (reference sequence). The trim removed 4 bases at V and 0 bases at J, leaving 2 bases unmatched. The CDR3 runs to 14 residues. This CDR3 reads CASSTDRGSYEQYF. In nucleotides, the CDR3 is TGTGCCAGTAGTACCGACAGGGGCTCCTACGAGCAGTACTTC.

The chain couples TRBV5-6 to TRBJ2-2; 10 bases align to TRBD2. CDR1 and CDR2 (germline): SGHDT, YYEEEE. The CDR3 runs 16 residues. The junction had 4 bases not matched to a gene; V was cut back by 2 bases and J by 3 bases. CDR3 bases: TGTGCCAGCAGCTTAGGGCTAGCGGGGGACACCGGGGAGCTGTTTTTT. Amino acids: CASSLGLAGDTGELFF.